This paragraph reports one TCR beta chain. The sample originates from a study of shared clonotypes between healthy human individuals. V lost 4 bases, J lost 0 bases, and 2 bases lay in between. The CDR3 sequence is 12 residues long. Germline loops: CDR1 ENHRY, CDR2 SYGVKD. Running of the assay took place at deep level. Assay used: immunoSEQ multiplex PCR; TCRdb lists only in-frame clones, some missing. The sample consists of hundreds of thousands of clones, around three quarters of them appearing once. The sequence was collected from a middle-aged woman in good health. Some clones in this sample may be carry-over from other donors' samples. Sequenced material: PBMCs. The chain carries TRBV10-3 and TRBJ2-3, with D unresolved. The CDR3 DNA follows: TGTGCCATCAGTGGGAGCACAGATACGCAGTATTTT. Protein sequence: CAISGSTDTQYF.